Described below is a single TCR beta chain sequence and its context. Its antigen is undetermined. Donors ranged from about 6 to 90 years old and were healthy Caucasians in Russia. The V end was cut by 4 bases, the J end by 0 bases, with 7 bases between. This CDR3 has 14 residues. Germline values: CDR1 SGHKS, CDR2 YYEKEE (reference sequence). The data were obtained in a study of blood T cells in healthy people across ages. General observations from the study: Comparison with aged donors showed that long-lived donors had more naive CD4+ cells and higher diversity. Naive and antigen-experienced cells could not be conclusively compared, given unsorted PBMCs.

Using a J-beta primer mix together with a sample-barcoded 5' primer, a second PCR was run for about 6 to 12 cycles. Each cDNA molecule, via a template-switch adaptor with 12 random nucleotides, was tagged. TCRdb reanalysed the 5' RACE reads using MiXCR and keeps one entry per CDR3 protein. The sample carries 700,000 to 1,000,000 distinct CDR3 sequences, around 42% recorded once. The clonotype was recovered from a man in his sixties in good health. Sequencing used blood. The rearrangement links TRBV5-5 to TRBJ1-4; D call uncertain. Here the CDR3 reads CASSLASTNEKLFF. DNA of the CDR3: TGTGCCAGCAGCCTAGCGTCAACTAATGAAAAACTGTTTTTT.